This T cell receptor (beta chain) was found in a study of T cells in Graves' hyperthyroidism and ophthalmopathy (dated by TCRdb to between 2019 and 2020). General notes on the study: Peripheral blood was sampled at the time of initial diagnosis, prior to any treatment. A discovery cohort of approximately 97 patients, approximately 44 with Graves' ophthalmopathy and under 60 with stable Graves' hyperthyroidism, was used to find distinguishing TCR V-J signatures. Whether ophthalmopathy could be predicted prospectively was tested in an independent validation cohort made up of 18 to 20 hyperthyroidism patients plus 17 patients who later progressed to ophthalmopathy. The roughly 91 discovery patients were randomly divided into training and test sets at a 7:3 ratio. Thyroid tissue and blood T-cell repertoires from about 6 Graves' hyperthyroidism patients were also compared in the study. After sampling, hyperthyroidism patients received methimazole starting at 30 mg daily, and ophthalmopathy patients received high-dose intravenous methylprednisolone. TCR Vbeta CDR3 sequencing of 135 peripheral blood samples (over 40 ophthalmopathy, 75 to 80 hyperthyroidism and approximately 17 progressor patients) is reported in the paper. Paper-wide results and their limitations: No statistical method was used to set the sample size in advance, and investigators knew the group allocation. A 13 V-J signature model separated ophthalmopathy from stable hyperthyroidism, with 87.88% sensitivity and roughly 81% specificity in cross-validation and 80%/75% in testing. Blood samples also contained most of the expanded thyroid clonotypes (frequency above 0.001), which suggests that blood repertoires may reflect thyroid immune responses. In validation, progression to ophthalmopathy was predicted by the model with more than 65% sensitivity and just over 72% specificity, a median of about 6.4 months before onset.

The sample holds many counts of this clonotype. It has no known antigen specificity. Base qualities are not provided; no much larger clone lies one nucleotide away. TCR beta CDR3 regions were amplified from RNA transcripts. The first round of RT-PCR for the TCR CDR3 was performed with the HTBI primer set and the Qiagen OneStep RT-PCR kit. Libraries were constructed in a second round of multiplex PCR, after which size selection and purification were carried out. Sequencing of the libraries was done on an Illumina HiSeq2000 using paired-end 100 bp reads. Processing in the source paper ran as follows. SOAPnuke was used to process the raw data, throwing out any read that contained adapters or uncalled bases, had a mean Phred below 15, or lacked an exact constant-primer or identifier match. COPE v1.2.5 was used to merge the high-quality paired reads, and each unique nucleotide sequence was defined as a clonotype. MiTCR v1.1 was used to align clonotypes to the IMGT TRBV, TRBD and TRBJ reference segments. Analysis was restricted to V-J combinations with a frequency above 0.0001, which covered approximately 99% of repertoires. The TCS score was defined as F50 (clonal expansion) divided by E x V (chaos), with BLOSUM62-based TCRdist calculated between CDR3 peptides within each V-J. Welch's t-statistics and random forest reduced several hundred V-J features to about 13, which were used in a naive Bayes classifier (R e1071). TCRdb reworked the public reads: Q25 trimming with fastp, MiXCR clone assembly, productive beta chains retained. Each entry is one CDR3 protein sequence, shown with its most common DNA and genes. These V and J calls derive from TCRdb rather than the authors' analysis. The sample yields some 350,000 distinct CDR3 sequences; approximately 16% were counted once. Jointly, the top ten make up roughly 19% of the sample.

Moderately to severely active disease, a Clinical Activity Score of at least 3, a NOSPECS grade of at least 4, and a duration under 3 months were present in ophthalmopathy patients. The study excluded patients with uncontrolled infections, other autoimmune diseases, pregnancy or lactation. Diagnoses were established on the basis of clinical symptoms, serum thyroxine and TRAb, thyroid ultrasound, and orbital computed tomography. PBMCs were separated from under 11 ml of fresh peripheral blood using Ficoll-Paque density gradient centrifugation. Trizol reagent was used to extract total RNA, and RNA quality was then checked on an Agilent 2100 Bioanalyzer. Looking up the germline V gene yields CDR1 KGHSH and CDR2 LQKENI. Between the V and J ends, shortened by 3 bases and 5 bases respectively, the junction contains 17 bases. From the cysteine through the phenylalanine, the CDR3 covers 16 amino acids. Only CDR3 DNA remains: 48 bases, in frame from the first base.

Sequencing was carried out using blood. The TCR comes from a woman aged 55 to 70 with Graves' ophthalmopathy. The rearrangement combines TRBV18 with TRBJ2-1, with the D gene uncertain. The DNA is TGTGCCAGCTCACCGAATAACCCGACTTTGAACAATGAGCAGTTCTTC. It encodes CASSPNNPTLNNEQFF.